This T cell receptor beta chain was captured by sequencing in a study of blood T cell repertoires in COVID-19. Only in-frame clones appear in the TCRdb table, and some are missing; sequencing was by immunoSEQ multiplex PCR. The sample holds under 200,000 clones, 80% to 95% seen once. The V gene's germline CDR1 is KGHDR and CDR2 SFDVKD. The CDR3 totals 11 residues. The germline V and J ends were trimmed by 5 bases and 7 bases, with 7 bases remaining between them. Sequencing was performed on peripheral blood. The rearrangement joins TRBV24-1 to TRBJ1-2; D gene ambiguous. This clonotype originated in a man aged 45 to 65 with acute or convalescent COVID-19. This CDR3 is CATSGEGGYTF. CDR3 bases: TGTGCCACCAGTGGGGAGGGTGGCTACACCTTC.